The sequence of this T cell receptor (beta chain) was determined in a study of OX40 agonist ivuxolimab in advanced cancers. Per germline, CDR1 SGHDN and CDR2 FVKESK. The CDR3 loop spans 18 amino acids. Trimming cost V 2 bases and J 4 bases, with 18 bases left between them. This table comes from immunoSEQ multiplex PCR, and its TCRdb copy is limited to in-frame clones, with some not included. The sample carries about 120,000 clones, around 91% recorded once. This rearrangement joins TRBV14 to TRBJ2-6; D ambiguous. This sample comprised CD4+ or CD8+ T cells sorted from blood, obtained in a trial of the OX40 agonist ivuxolimab. This sequence was found in an adult with an advanced solid tumor such as melanoma, head and neck, liver or kidney cancer. The CDR3 nucleotides are TGTGCCAGCAGCCAATGGGTAGGGTCAAGGATCGGGGCCAACGTCCTGACTTTC. It translates to CASSQWVGSRIGANVLTF.